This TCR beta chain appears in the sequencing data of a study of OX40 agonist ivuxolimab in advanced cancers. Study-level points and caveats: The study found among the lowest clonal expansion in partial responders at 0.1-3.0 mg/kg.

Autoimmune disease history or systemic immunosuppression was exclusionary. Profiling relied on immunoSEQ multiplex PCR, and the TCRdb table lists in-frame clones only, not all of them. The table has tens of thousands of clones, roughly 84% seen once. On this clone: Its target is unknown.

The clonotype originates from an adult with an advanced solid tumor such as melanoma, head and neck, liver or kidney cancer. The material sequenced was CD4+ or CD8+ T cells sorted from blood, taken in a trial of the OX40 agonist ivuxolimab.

CDR3 DNA: TGTGCCAGTAGTATGGCTTCGGGAGAATTCTACAATGAGCAGTTCTTC. Protein sequence: CASSMASGEFYNEQFF. The V gene is TRBV19, the J gene TRBJ2-1; tentatively, D is TRBD2 (6 bases). V lost 3 bases to trimming and J lost 3 bases, with 15 bases between them. Looked up from germline, CDR1 is LNHDA and CDR2 is SQIVND (reference sequence). The CDR3 has 16 amino acids.